Sequencing of this T cell receptor beta chain was carried out in a study of T cell repertoires in cytomegalovirus infection. Study-level findings and limits: Adding up the frequency of public TCR beta families identified people who carried CMV plus the relevant HLA. The ex vivo response was dominated by HLA-C-restricted CMV-specific TCR beta clonotypes.

This CDR3 spans 19 amino acids. Trimming removed 4 bases from V and 7 bases from J; junction bases left unmatched: 19. TCRdb recomputed calls from the reads with MiXCR, one row per CDR3 protein. The sample lists more than 150,000 distinct CDR3 sequences, less than 25% seen once, with approximately 9.9% in the top ten. The table lists this clonotype with a few counts. Antigen: not known. Sequences were obtained from PBMCs. The rearrangement links TRBV12-3 or TRBV12-4 to TRBJ2-7; 13 bases are shared with TRBD2. The TCR originated in a human donor in good health (CMV status not recorded). Some clones in this sample may be carry-over from other donors' samples. The CDR3 is CASSSLGGTSGTSRREQYF. DNA for the CDR3: TGTGCCAGCAGTTCGCTTGGCGGGACTAGCGGGACAAGCCGGCGGGAGCAGTACTTC.